The sequence of this T cell receptor beta chain was determined in a study of T cells after yellow fever vaccination. TCRdb passed the 5' RACE reads through MiXCR, listing each CDR3 protein once. This repertoire shows 620,000 or so distinct CDR3 sequences, roughly 12% found once; its top ten account for approximately 15%. This clonotype appeared many times. Trimming cost V 5 bases and J 3 bases, with 20 bases left between them. This CDR3 region has 17 residues. Germline V gene lookup returns CDR1 SGHAT and CDR2 FQNNGV. The origin of this receptor is a man aged 30-40 years who received the YFV17D yellow fever vaccine. This rearrangement joins TRBV11-2 to TRBJ2-1, with D maybe TRBD2 (6 bases). This sample comprised PBMCs, obtained on the day of the yellow fever booster vaccination. CDR3 protein: CASSLTSSPGLYNEQFF. Written as DNA, the CDR3 is TGTGCCAGCAGCCTTACTTCATCTCCGGGACTCTACAATGAGCAGTTCTTC.